A single sample gave rise to the 10 T cell receptor beta chains below, sequenced in a study of shared clonotypes between healthy human individuals. Method: immunoSEQ multiplex PCR; TCRdb's copy keeps in-frame clones and lacks some. The sample contains over 850,000 clones, around 78% of which appear only once. Source material: memory CD4+ T cells from PBMCs. Documented subset: CD45RA-negative fraction. The receptors were gathered from a man aged 18 to 35 in good health. Some clones in this sample may be carry-over from other donors' samples.

The chain recombines TRBV5-4 with TRBJ1-1; D is uncertain. The germline V gene encodes CDR1 SGHNT and CDR2 YYREEE (reference sequence). Trimming cost V 0 bases and J 1 base, with 10 bases left between them. This CDR3 comprises 15 residues. CDR3 nucleotide sequence: TGTGCCAGCAGCTTGGATGGACGGGGGAACACTGAAGCTTTCTTT. This sequence encodes CASSLDGRGNTEAFF.

The J gene is TRBJ2-5, the V gene TRBV10-2; D gene unclear. The CDR3 consists of 12 residues. V gave up 2 bases and J gave up 4 bases, with 5 bases separating them. CDR1 is WSHSY, CDR2 SAAADI, per germline. CDR3 coding DNA: TGCGCCAGCAGTGAGCAAAGAGAGACCCAGTACTTC. This sequence encodes CASSEQRETQYF.

With regard to this clone: One end of the junction varies from germline; a read error may be responsible. The CDR3 reads CASREESWGNQPQHF. The CDR3 DNA follows: TGTGCCAGCAGGGAAGAGAGTTGGGGCAATCAGCCCCAGCATTTT. This chain uses TRBV6-1 with TRBJ1-5; D ambiguous. The germline V gene encodes CDR1 MNHNS and CDR2 SASEGT. The CDR3 has 15 residues.

Notes on this clone: Just one base apart from a much larger clone, this may be a read error. Different DNA sequences within this sample yield the same CDR3. V and J are TRBV2 and TRBJ1-1, with D unresolved. This CDR3 is built from 11 residues. V dropped 5 bases and J dropped 0 bases, with 1 base sitting between them. Germline loops: CDR1 SNHLY, CDR2 FYNNEI. In nucleotides, the CDR3 is TGTGCCAGCAGTTTGAACACTGAAGCTTTCTTT. It is translated as CASSLNTEAFF.

This clone has only a few counts. This chain joins TRBV7-9 and TRBJ1-5; the D is unclear. The CDR3 is 12 residues long. Trimming took 5 bases from V and 5 from J, leaving 7 bases between them. Germline loops: CDR1 SEHNR, CDR2 FQNEAQ (reference sequence). CDR3 DNA sequence: TGTGCCAGCAGCCCAGAGGATCAGCCCCAGCATTTT. Its protein product is CASSPEDQPQHF.

The rearrangement uses TRBV25-1 and TRBJ2-1; tentatively, D is TRBD2 (6 bases). V was cut by 6 bases and J by 9 bases, with 9 bases left in between. Germline CDR1 and CDR2: MGHDK and SYGVNS. The CDR3 extends over 11 amino acids. The chain's CDR3 is CASRREGEQFF. In DNA, the CDR3 is TGTGCCAGCAGGCGGGAAGGTGAGCAGTTCTTC.

This clone appeared a single time. In the same sample, other DNA sequences code for this CDR3. The chain combines TRBV7-3 with TRBJ2-5; no clear D gene. V was trimmed by 2 bases and J by 4 bases, leaving 8 bases between them. CDR3 length: 13 residues. CDR1 and CDR2 from the germline V gene are SGHTA and FQGTGA. CDR3 sequence: CASSLGGSETQYF. The CDR3 DNA is TGTGCCAGCAGCTTAGGTGGGTCAGAGACCCAGTACTTC.

This clone was recorded once. The genes are TRBV9 and TRBJ2-5; D remains ambiguous. This CDR3 is 15 amino acids long. Trimming cost V 4 bases and J 2 bases, with 15 bases left between them. Germline V gene sequence: CDR1 SGDLS, CDR2 YYNGEE. CDR3 nucleotides: TGTGCCAGCAGCAAAGACCCGGACGGACAAGAGACCCAGTACTTC. Its protein product is CASSKDPDGQETQYF.

Points on this clone: Given a much more abundant clone one base away, this may be a read error. This chain links TRBV4-1 with TRBJ2-4, with D perhaps matching TRBD2 (7 bases). CDR1 is MGHRA, CDR2 YSYEKL, per germline. The length of the CDR3 is 15 residues. DNA for the CDR3: TGCGCCAGCGGCCAAGTGGGGGGGGCAGCGGCCGGACGAAACTTC. It yields the protein CASGQVGGAAAGRNF.

This clone is a singleton in its sample. The sample holds other DNA sequences that translate to the same CDR3. This chain connects TRBV28 to TRBJ2-7; TRBD2 matches at 12 bases. The V segment lost 2 bases and the J segment 2 bases; nucleotides outside the gene matches: 1. The CDR3 totals 15 residues. Germline V gene lookup returns CDR1 MDHEN and CDR2 SYDVKM. The CDR3 protein is CASSLPSGRAYEQYF. CDR3 nucleotides: TGTGCCAGCAGTTTACCTAGCGGGAGGGCCTACGAGCAGTACTTC.